Sequencing of this TCR beta chain was carried out in a study of early T cells in non-severe SARS-CoV-2 infection (dated by TCRdb to the early 2020s). A note on the overall study: TCR sequencing used bulk RNA from unsorted whole blood, so alpha and beta chains could not be paired.

Libraries were prepared through 5' RACE. These reads were obtained on a NextSeq 500. The TCR library protocol attached unique molecular identifiers to individual cDNA molecules to correct for sequencing error and PCR bias. TCR alpha and beta chains were both sequenced, and the abundances of alpha and beta sequences in each sample were closely correlated with each other. Per the source publication's procedure: Decombinator V4 was used to annotate TCR sequences for V gene, J gene and CDR3. Expanded TCRs were defined as changing significantly between any two time points under a Poisson model with p below 0.0001. Abundances of TCRs were expressed as counts per million after normalisation to the total number of TCRs sequenced in each sample. MAIT TCRs were defined by TRAV1-2 paired with TRAJ12, TRAJ20 or TRAJ33, and iNKT TCRs by TRAV10 paired with TRAJ18. A search of VDJdb, accessed on 1 November 2021, was run for TCRs annotated to CMV, EBV and SARS-CoV-2, with TCRs annotated for multiple antigens excluded. The public reads were reanalyzed by TCRdb: fastp trimming at Q25, MiXCR alignment, in-frame beta chains only. Each CDR3 protein gets just one entry, which takes the most common genes and DNA from the rows behind it. TCRdb's processing, not the authors', yielded these V and J calls. The sample table lists about 46,000 distinct CDR3 sequences, about 10% of them with a count of one. Together, the top ten hold 15% of the sample.

The study was a case-control design nested within a healthcare worker cohort in London, UK, with weekly nasopharyngeal swab PCR tests and blood sampling. Healthcare workers were recruited between 23 and 31 March 2020, during the week of the UK lockdown, and were followed weekly for up to roughly 15 weeks. From the cysteine up to the phenylalanine, the CDR3 has a length of 16 residues. The read is trimmed to its CDR3 DNA, 48 bases read in frame from base 1. CDR1 and CDR2 (MNHEY, SVGEGT) derive from the germline V gene. Trimming removed 8 bases from V and 1 base from J, leaving 20 bases between the germline ends. Ten or more counts support this clonotype. Its antigen is still unknown. No much larger clonotype is one base removed from it; base qualities were not supplied. Study-wide conclusions, independent of this receptor: VDJdb matching was skewed toward anti-spike CD8 responses, so virus-specific expansions were likely underestimated and private and CD4 specificities were missed.

The clonotype was recovered from an adult who was a healthcare worker with PCR-confirmed SARS-CoV-2 infection or an uninfected control (not recorded which). The sample was whole blood. The chain links TRBV6-2 or TRBV6-3 with TRBJ1-1, with the identity of the D gene unclear. The DNA is TGTGCCAGCTTGGGAGCTTTCTCGGCCGGGAACACTGAAGCTTTCTTT. It translates to CASLGAFSAGNTEAFF.